The sequence of this TCR beta chain was determined in a study of T cell responses to AZD1222 COVID-19 vaccine. Study outcomes and limitations: Only five to seven individuals given AZD1222 were seropositive at baseline. Nearly half of the spike-specific TCRs reportedly recognize variant regions that carry no mutations.

Germline V gene lookup returns CDR1 KGHSH and CDR2 LQKENI. The length of the CDR3 is 13 residues. Trimming pared 3 bases from V and 10 bases from J, leaving 13 bases between. The method was immunoSEQ multiplex PCR; TCRdb's version includes in-frame clones alone and lacks a portion of them. The sample includes fewer than 150,000 clones, approximately 93% seen only once; the top ten take 2.5% to 4%. To note about this clone: Antigen: not known.

The specimen comprised peripheral blood, sampled on day 0 of AZD1222 vaccination. V usage is TRBV18 and J usage is TRBJ2-1; D not certain. The source of this sequence is an adult in good health. The CDR3 protein is CASSPRLVKEQFF. DNA for the CDR3: TGTGCCAGCTCACCTCGGCTAGTCAAGGAGCAGTTCTTC. Full variable domain (remainder filled in from reference TRBV18 and TRBJ2-1): NAGVMQNPRHLVRRRGQEARLRCSPMKGHSHVYWYRQLPEEGLKFMVYLQKENIIDESGMPKERFSAEFPKEGPSILRIQQVVRGDSAAYFCASSPRLVKEQFFGPGTRLTVL.